These T cell receptor beta chains were read from a single sample in a study of T-cell memory formation after mild COVID-19. TCRdb re-derived calls from the 5' RACE reads in MiXCR, one entry per CDR3 protein. Of more than 450,000 distinct CDR3 sequences in the sample, roughly 18% are singletons; the top ten hold around 12%. Sequencing was performed on PBMCs or a T cell subset sorted from them (not recorded which). These receptors were collected from an adult woman who had mild COVID-19 (a few samples of this study predate the infection). Cell type and time point are not known. Both conserved end residues are part of each CDR3. Fields, in order: V gene, J gene, CDR3 protein.

>TRBV7-6|TRBJ2-2
CASSLGWGNGELFF
>TRBV9|TRBJ2-7
CASSASSGITYEQYF
>TRBV30|TRBJ2-2
CAWSGGRVGELFF
>TRBV10-3|TRBJ1-5
CAISERTVNQPQHF
>TRBV5-1|TRBJ2-7
CASSPGTANYEQYF
>TRBV13|TRBJ1-2
CASSETGREGYTF
>TRBV4-3|TRBJ2-3
CASSQDHRLTDTQYF
>TRBV11-1|TRBJ2-5
CASSGTEETQYF
>TRBV24-1|TRBJ2-1
CATSNVAGAYNEQFF
>TRBV29-1|TRBJ1-1
CSVVDRGNTEAFF
>TRBV12-3/TRBV12-4|TRBJ1-6
CASSFGQWAAPLHF
>TRBV29-1|TRBJ2-7
CSVVEETKVEQYF
>TRBV7-6|TRBJ2-1
CASSLTGGEEEQFF
>TRBV4-2|TRBJ1-1
CASSRSTSTNTEAFF
>TRBV7-9|TRBJ2-5
CASTPGWETQYF
>TRBV19|TRBJ2-3
CASKDRVGGTDTQYF
>TRBV6-2/TRBV6-3|TRBJ1-1
CASSTREFGTEAFF
>TRBV11-3|TRBJ2-1
CASSLIAGDYNEQFF